This TCR beta chain was documented in a study of OX40 agonist ivuxolimab in advanced cancers. This table comes from immunoSEQ multiplex PCR, and its TCRdb copy is limited to in-frame clones, with some not included. Here the sample spans approximately 66,000 clones, approximately 89% being singletons. Material: CD4+ or CD8+ T cells sorted from blood, obtained in a trial of the OX40 agonist ivuxolimab. The clonotype was recovered from an adult with an advanced solid tumor such as melanoma, head and neck, liver or kidney cancer.

The CDR3, as DNA: TGTGCCAGTAGTATATCTGGGACAGATACCTACGAGCAGTACTTC. It specifies CASSISGTDTYEQYF. This chain links TRBV19 with TRBJ2-7; TRBD1 matches at 7 bases. Germline V lookup: CDR1 LNHDA, CDR2 SQIVND (reference sequence). The ends lost 2 bases at V and 2 bases at J; junction bases unmatched: 6. CDR3 length: 15 residues. Variable domain in full (rest from reference TRBV19 and TRBJ2-7): DGGITQSPKYLFRKEGQNVTLSCEQNLNHDAMYWYRQDPGQGLRLIYYSQIVNDFQKGDIAEGYSVSREKKESFPLTVTSAQKNPTAFYLCASSISGTDTYEQYFGPGTRLTVT.